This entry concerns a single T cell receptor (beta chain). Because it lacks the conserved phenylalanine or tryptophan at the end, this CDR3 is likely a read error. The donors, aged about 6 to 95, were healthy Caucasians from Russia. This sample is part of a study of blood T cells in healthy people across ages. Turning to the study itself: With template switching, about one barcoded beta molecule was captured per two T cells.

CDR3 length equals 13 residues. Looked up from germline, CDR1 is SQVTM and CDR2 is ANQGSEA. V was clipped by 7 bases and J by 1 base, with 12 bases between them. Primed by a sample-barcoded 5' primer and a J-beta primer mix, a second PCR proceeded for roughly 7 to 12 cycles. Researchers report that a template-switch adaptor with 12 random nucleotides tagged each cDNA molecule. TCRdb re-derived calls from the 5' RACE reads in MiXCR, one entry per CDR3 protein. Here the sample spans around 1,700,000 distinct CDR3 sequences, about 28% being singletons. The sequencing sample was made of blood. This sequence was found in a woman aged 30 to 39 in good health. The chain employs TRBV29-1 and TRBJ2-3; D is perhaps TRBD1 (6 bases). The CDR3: CSEGWTGTDTQYC. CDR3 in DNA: TGCAGCGAGGGGTGGACAGGCACAGATACGCAGTATTGT.